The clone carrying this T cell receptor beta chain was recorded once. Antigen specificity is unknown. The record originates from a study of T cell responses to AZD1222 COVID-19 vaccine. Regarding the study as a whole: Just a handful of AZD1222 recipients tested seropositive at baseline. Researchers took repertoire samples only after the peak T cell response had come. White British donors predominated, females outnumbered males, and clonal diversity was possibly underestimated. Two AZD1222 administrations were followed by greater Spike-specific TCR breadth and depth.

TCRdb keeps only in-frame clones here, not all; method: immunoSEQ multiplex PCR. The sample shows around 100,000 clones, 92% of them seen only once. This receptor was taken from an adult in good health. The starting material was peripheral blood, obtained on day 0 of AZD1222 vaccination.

This chain's CDR3 is CASTIDRTYNEQFF. The CDR3, as DNA: TGTGCCAGCACCATCGACAGGACCTACAATGAGCAGTTCTTC. The chain employs TRBV27 and TRBJ2-1; D perhaps matches TRBD1 (6 bases). V lost 7 bases and J lost 2, with 12 bases in between. The length of the CDR3 is 14 residues. Germline lookup yields CDR1 MNHEY and CDR2 SMNVEV (reference sequence).